This entry concerns a single TCR beta chain. This sample is drawn from a study of shared clonotypes between healthy human individuals. Naive CD8 cells lacked CD45RO, underwent positive selection for CCR7 and left out terminally differentiated effector memory CD45RA+ cells. This CDR3 is built from 16 residues. V was pared by 6 bases and J by 1 base, with 9 bases of the junction left unmatched. CDR1 is LNHDA and CDR2 is SQIVND in the germline V gene (reference sequence). Template for every sorted-subset replicate PCR totaled about 200 ng DNA, roughly 30,000 T cell genomes. The protocol was immunoSEQ multiplex PCR, while the TCRdb copy is restricted to in-frame clones and leaves out a portion. Seen here are about 1,800,000 clones, about 95% observed once, and the top ten hold roughly 1%.

Sequenced: naive CD8+ T cells sorted from blood. The rearrangement links TRBV19 to TRBJ1-5; 7 nucleotides line up with TRBD1. This TCR derives from a man aged 18 to 29 in good health. In DNA, the CDR3 is TGTGCCAGTAGCCCATGGGAGGGGGCAAGCAATCAGCCCCAGCATTTT. This encodes CASSPWEGASNQPQHF. Looking up the rest from reference TRBV19 and TRBJ1-5 gives the full variable domain: DGGITQSPKYLFRKEGQNVTLSCEQNLNHDAMYWYRQDPGQGLRLIYYSQIVNDFQKGDIAEGYSVSREKKESFPLTVTSAQKNPTAFYLCASSPWEGASNQPQHFGDGTRLSIL.